The T cell receptor beta chain under discussion was sequenced for a study of T cell responses to AZD1222 COVID-19 vaccine. With respect to this clone: The antigen remains unidentified.

Study-wide findings and caveats: Samples come after the peak T cell response, not at day 14. Baseline serostatus was positive in only a handful of AZD1222 recipients. White British people made up most donors, females outnumbered males, and clonal diversity was possibly underestimated.

This table comes from immunoSEQ multiplex PCR, and its TCRdb copy is limited to in-frame clones, with some not included. The sample includes 110,000 to 150,000 clones, 85% to 95% seen only once; the top ten take around 0.9%. The CDR3 runs to 15 residues. The ends were cut back, 1 base at V and 7 bases at J, with 13 bases in the middle. Germline CDR1 and CDR2: MGHDK and SYGVNS. V and J are TRBV25-1 and TRBJ1-4, with D maybe TRBD1 (6 bases). This receptor was obtained from an adult in good health. Sequenced material: peripheral blood, taken on day 0 of MenACWY control vaccination. The CDR3 sequence is CASSESAGAGEKLFF. In nucleotides, the CDR3 is TGTGCCAGCAGTGAATCGGCAGGGGCAGGTGAAAAACTGTTTTTT.